The rows below give T cell receptor beta chains drawn from one sample of a study of TIL therapy for anti-PD-1-resistant metastatic lung cancer. Some clones are missing from TCRdb's copy, which holds only in-frame ones; the method was immunoSEQ multiplex PCR. The sample contains about 18,000 clones, approximately 83% of which appear only once. Sequencing used blood, obtained at baseline. These TCRs come from a person between 25 and 79 years old with non-small cell lung cancer. The CDR3 runs from the conserved cysteine through the conserved F or W. Fields, in order: J gene, V gene, CDR3 protein.

j_call: .; v_call: TRBV4-2; cdr3_aa: CASSQGPGRAVLPGEQYF
j_call: TRBJ1-4; v_call: TRBV13; cdr3_aa: CASSLRTGEKLFF
j_call: TRBJ2-1; v_call: TRBV5-4; cdr3_aa: CASSLWTTEQFF
j_call: TRBJ1-3; v_call: TRBV29-1; cdr3_aa: CSVGEGSGNTIYF
j_call: TRBJ2-6; v_call: TRBV6-1; cdr3_aa: CASSYTGTGANVLTF
j_call: TRBJ2-1; v_call: TRBV11-2; cdr3_aa: CASSSTGGYNEQFF
j_call: TRBJ1-4; v_call: TRBV10-3; cdr3_aa: CAISESEAVGERLFF
j_call: TRBJ1-2; v_call: TRBV19; cdr3_aa: CASSRREGRYGYTF
j_call: TRBJ1-1; v_call: TRBV19; cdr3_aa: CASSKQGGNTEAFF
j_call: TRBJ1-6; v_call: TRBV6-4; cdr3_aa: CASSDSGRANSPLHF
j_call: TRBJ1-1; v_call: TRBV19; cdr3_aa: CASSRRGRADMNTEAFF
j_call: TRBJ1-4; v_call: TRBV5-1; cdr3_aa: CASSLGFRQALNEKLFF
j_call: TRBJ2-3; v_call: TRBV4-3; cdr3_aa: CASSRTRGGHPSITDTQYF
j_call: TRBJ1-4; v_call: TRBV6-6; cdr3_aa: CASSLTGQGEKLFF
j_call: TRBJ1-3; v_call: TRBV5-1; cdr3_aa: CASSLDLGARGNTIYF
j_call: TRBJ2-2; v_call: TRBV7-2; cdr3_aa: CASSFLAGNTGELFF
j_call: TRBJ2-1; v_call: TRBV6-1; cdr3_aa: CASNFERNEQFF
j_call: TRBJ2-7; v_call: TRBV4-3; cdr3_aa: CASSQGSTGFNEQYF
j_call: TRBJ2-2; v_call: TRBV7-9; cdr3_aa: CASSPTGYTGELFF
j_call: TRBJ1-3; v_call: TRBV30; cdr3_aa: CAWSETGAGNTIYF
j_call: TRBJ2-4; v_call: TRBV4-2; cdr3_aa: CASSQDSNIQYF
j_call: TRBJ2-7; v_call: TRBV7-2; cdr3_aa: CASSLFTGTYEQYF
j_call: TRBJ2-7; v_call: TRBV2; cdr3_aa: CASRAGQGSFYEQYF
j_call: TRBJ1-1; v_call: TRBV29-1; cdr3_aa: CSAGAIAGTVNTEAFF
j_call: TRBJ1-4; v_call: TRBV5-1; cdr3_aa: CASSFGANNEKLFF
j_call: TRBJ1-5; v_call: TRBV5-1; cdr3_aa: CASSSGRSNQPQHF
j_call: TRBJ1-4; v_call: TRBV19; cdr3_aa: CASTTQGLNEKLFF
j_call: TRBJ1-5; v_call: TRBV18; cdr3_aa: CASSPDWSNQPQHF
j_call: TRBJ2-1; v_call: TRBV11-1; cdr3_aa: CASSVTGTTSYNEQFF
j_call: TRBJ1-1; v_call: TRBV4-1; cdr3_aa: CASSLLTGSEAFF
j_call: TRBJ2-1; v_call: TRBV7-8; cdr3_aa: CASSQLDREVYNEQFF
j_call: TRBJ2-5; v_call: TRBV18; cdr3_aa: CASSPERVPRGETQYF
j_call: TRBJ1-6; v_call: TRBV19; cdr3_aa: CASRETGSPLHF
j_call: TRBJ2-2; v_call: TRBV6-1; cdr3_aa: CASSEWLAGGKNTGELFF
j_call: TRBJ2-3; v_call: TRBV27; cdr3_aa: CASSSPGTSGGDGTDTQYF
j_call: TRBJ2-2; v_call: TRBV9; cdr3_aa: CASRPPPNTGELFF
j_call: TRBJ1-2; v_call: TRBV6-6; cdr3_aa: CASSYDTYLNYGYTF
j_call: TRBJ2-2; v_call: TRBV9; cdr3_aa: CASSFRTGDTGELFF
j_call: TRBJ2-3; v_call: TRBV14; cdr3_aa: CASATVGGGTDTQYF
j_call: TRBJ2-3; v_call: TRBV19; cdr3_aa: CASSIGWLEADTQYF
j_call: TRBJ2-7; v_call: TRBV6-1; cdr3_aa: CASSHGRAEVQYF
j_call: .; v_call: TRBV27; cdr3_aa: CASSTPGTSSYEQYF
j_call: TRBJ2-7; v_call: TRBV28; cdr3_aa: CASSLWSGRGSDEQYF
j_call: TRBJ2-7; v_call: TRBV19; cdr3_aa: CASSAGITYEQYF
j_call: TRBJ2-3; v_call: TRBV7-2; cdr3_aa: CASSPSADTQYF
j_call: TRBJ2-7; v_call: TRBV5-6; cdr3_aa: CASSFYFRGTRHEQYF
j_call: TRBJ1-2; v_call: TRBV5-6; cdr3_aa: CASSMYSHGYTF
j_call: TRBJ1-1; v_call: TRBV4-1; cdr3_aa: CASSHGRAPQNTEAFF